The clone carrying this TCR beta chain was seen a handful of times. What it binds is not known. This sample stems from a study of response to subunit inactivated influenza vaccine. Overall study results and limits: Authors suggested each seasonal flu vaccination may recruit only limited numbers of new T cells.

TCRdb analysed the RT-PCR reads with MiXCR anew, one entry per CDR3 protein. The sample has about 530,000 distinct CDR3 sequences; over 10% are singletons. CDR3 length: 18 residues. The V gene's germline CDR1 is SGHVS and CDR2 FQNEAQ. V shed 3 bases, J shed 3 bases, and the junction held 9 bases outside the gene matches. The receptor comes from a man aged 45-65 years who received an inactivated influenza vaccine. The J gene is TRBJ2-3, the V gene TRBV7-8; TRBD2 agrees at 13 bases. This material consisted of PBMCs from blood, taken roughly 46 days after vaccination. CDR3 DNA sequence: TGTGCCAGCAGCTTTGCTTGGACTAGCGGGAGACGAACAGATACGCAGTATTTT. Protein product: CASSFAWTSGRRTDTQYF.